This TCR beta chain emerged from a study of CXCR3-negative and CXCR3-positive naive CD8 T cells. To note about this clonotype: Its antigen is unidentified.

UMI-labeled 5' RACE TRB cDNA libraries were prepared from the cells. TCRdb reanalyzed the 5' RACE reads, giving one entry per CDR3 protein sequence and no DNA. Reported are approximately 66,000 distinct CDR3 sequences; the ten largest clones contain approximately 1.5%. Broader study findings: CXCR3 levels fell partly with cryopreservation; most assays relied on fresh PBMCs. Diversity proved comparably high across both naive subsets and much lower in memory CD8+ cells. Hydrophobicity of TRB CDR3s was greater in CXCR3-positive naive cells than in CXCR3-negative naive cells.

Germline CDR1 is MGHDK and CDR2 is SYGVNS. This CDR3 region has 15 residues. A CD45RO-CCR7+CD27+CD95- profile was what naive CD8+ T cells displayed. The sequenced sample consisted of naive CXCR3- CD8+ T cells from blood. Sample subset: CD45RO-CCR7+CD27+CD95- naive CD8+ T cells lacking CXCR3 (TNR3-). The sequence was obtained from a human donor in good health. Some clones in this sample may be carry-over from other donors' samples. This chain connects TRBV25-1 to TRBJ1-1; TCRdb names TRBD1, which stays unverified in the absence of DNA. CDR3 protein: CASSEWGTGNTEAFF.